This entry lists 32 T cell receptor beta chains sequenced from one sample in a study of blood T cell repertoires in COVID-19. Libraries were prepared by immunoSEQ multiplex PCR; TCRdb keeps only in-frame clonotypes and omits some of them. This sample has 60,000 or so clones, with 79% found just once. What was sequenced was peripheral blood. These receptors were obtained from a man between 60 and 75 years old with acute or convalescent COVID-19.

The chain recombines TRBV5-1 with TRBJ2-2, with D possibly being TRBD1 (5 bases). V shed 0 bases and J shed 0 bases, with 9 bases lying between them. The CDR3 contains 16 residues. CDR1 and CDR2 (germline): SGHRS, YFSETQ. The DNA of the CDR3 is TGCGCCAGCAGCTTGGTAGGGGAACCGAACACCGGGGAGCTGTTTTTT. Encoded protein: CASSLVGEPNTGELFF.

V and J are TRBV4-1 and TRBJ2-7, with D possibly matching TRBD2 (6 bases). Germline V CDR1 and CDR2: MGHRA, YSYEKL. The CDR3 runs to 16 residues. The V end was cut by 0 bases, the J end by 4 bases, with 16 bases between. CDR3 in amino acids: CASSQDGAGRGYEQYF. The CDR3 nucleotides read TGCGCCAGCAGCCAAGACGGCGCGGGGAGAGGGTACGAGCAGTACTTC.

This clone appeared a single time. This chain joins TRBV6-5 and TRBJ1-4; 7 bases agree with TRBD1. Unmatched junction bases numbered 7, after V lost 8 bases and J lost 4 bases. Germline-derived CDR1 and CDR2 are MNHEY and SVGAGI. The CDR3 contains 14 residues. CDR3 DNA sequence: TGTGCCAGCGCCGAGGGGACAGTTAATGAAAAACTGTTTTTT. This gives the protein CASAEGTVNEKLFF.

This clone was observed a single time. V and J are TRBV6-5 and TRBJ2-3, with a weak D call TRBD2 (6 bases). The V gene lost 10 bases and the J gene lost 2 bases, with 19 bases spanning the gap. This CDR3 comprises 15 residues. Germline assignment: CDR1 MNHEY and CDR2 SVGAGI. The CDR3 spells CATKGTSSYTDTQYF. The CDR3 coding sequence is TGTGCCACCAAGGGGACTTCCTCATACACAGATACGCAGTATTTT.

Only one count was recorded for this clone. The rearrangement uses TRBV10-3 and TRBJ2-2; 7 nucleotides match TRBD1. The junction had 5 bases not matched to a gene; V was cut back by 10 bases and J by 0 bases. This CDR3 has 14 amino acids. Germline CDR1 and CDR2: ENHRY and SYGVKD. This chain's CDR3 is CATSGQTNTGELFF. The CDR3 DNA sequence: TGTGCCACCTCGGGACAGACGAACACCGGGGAGCTGTTTTTT.

The chain links TRBV7-9 to TRBJ2-4, with 7 nucleotides matching TRBD2. Trimming at V came to 1 base and at J to 5 bases, leaving 14 bases not matched to a gene. The CDR3 spans 18 residues. Germline V gene lookup returns CDR1 SEHNR and CDR2 FQNEAQ (reference sequence). CDR3 in DNA: TGTGCCAGCAGCTTAGATCGGCAGGGCGGGGGTAGACAAAACATTCAGTACTTC. It translates to CASSLDRQGGGRQNIQYF.

The chain combines TRBV5-6 with TRBJ2-2; TRBD1 is a possible D gene (5 bases). The V and J ends lost 2 bases and 2 bases respectively, with 13 bases between them. The CDR3 extends over 16 amino acids. CDR1 is SGHDT, CDR2 YYEEEE, per germline. This chain's CDR3 is CASSLVTAENTGELFF. The CDR3 nucleotides read TGTGCCAGCAGCTTAGTGACAGCCGAAAACACCGGGGAGCTGTTTTTT.

This clone was observed a single time. The chain combines TRBV7-9 with TRBJ2-5; D possibly corresponds to TRBD2 (5 bases). CDR3 length: 11 residues. Germline V CDR1 and CDR2: SEHNR, FQNEAQ (reference sequence). Trimming removed 2 bases from V and 10 bases from J, with 8 bases in between. The CDR3 DNA reads TGTGCCAGCAGCTTATTTCGGGGCCAGTACTTC. Its protein is CASSLFRGQYF. Looking up the rest from reference TRBV7-9 and TRBJ2-5 gives the full variable domain: DTGVSQNPRHKITKRGQNVTFRCDPISEHNRLYWYRQTLGQGPEFLTYFQNEAQLEKSRLLSDRFSAERPKGSFSTLEIQRTEQGDSAMYLCASSLFRGQYFGPGTRLLVL.

The rearrangement links TRBV28 to TRBJ1-2; D is possibly TRBD1 (6 bases). This CDR3 is 15 amino acids long. Trimming left V 4 bases short and J 4 bases short, with 16 bases between. The germline V gene encodes CDR1 MDHEN and CDR2 SYDVKM. The CDR3 region has the DNA TGTGCCAGCAGTTATTTTGGACAGCCTAGCTATGGCTACACCTTC. Translation gives CASSYFGQPSYGYTF.

CDR3 DNA sequence: TGTGCCAGCAGCCCCGGAGAATACAATGAGCAGTTCTTC. Protein: CASSPGEYNEQFF. The chain joins TRBV11-3 to TRBJ2-1; no clear D gene. This CDR3 has 13 amino acids. Per the germline V gene, CDR1 is SGHNT and CDR2 is YENEEA. V lost 5 bases and J lost 4, with 9 bases in between.

The chain combines TRBV4-2 with TRBJ1-1; D gene uncertain. The CDR3 contains 12 residues. CDR1 and CDR2 from the germline V gene are LGHNA and YNFKEQ. V lost 1 base, J lost 8 bases, and 8 bases lay in between. The CDR3 DNA reads as TGTGCCAGCAGCCAAGTCTCGGGGGAAGCTTTCTTT. Residues: CASSQVSGEAFF.

This sequence joins TRBV5-1 and TRBJ1-4, with 7 nucleotides matching TRBD1. This CDR3 spans 16 amino acids. The V gene end was trimmed by 2 bases and the J gene end by 5 bases; junction bases not matched to a gene: 9. The V gene's germline CDR1 is SGHRS and CDR2 YFSETQ. DNA of the CDR3: TGCGCCAGCAGCTTTAAGCAGGGGGATTCAAATGAAAAACTGTTTTTT. This codes for CASSFKQGDSNEKLFF.

The rearrangement links TRBV5-1 to TRBJ2-7, with TRBD2 as a possible D gene (5 bases). From germline, CDR1 is SGHRS and CDR2 YFSETQ. The CDR3 totals 14 residues. Trimming left V 4 bases short and J 6 bases short, with 17 bases between. The DNA of the CDR3 is TGCGCCAGCAGCCTCAATGGAGATGGAGGCGAGCAGTACTTC. It codes for CASSLNGDGGEQYF.

The chain combines TRBV28 with TRBJ2-7; 9 positions match TRBD1. The CDR3 covers 16 residues. Losses at the gene ends were 5 bases for V and 4 bases for J; bases not matched to a gene: 12. Looked up from germline, CDR1 is MDHEN and CDR2 is SYDVKM. DNA for the CDR3: TGTGCCAGCAGTGAACAACAGGGGGCGGTTGGGTACGAGCAGTACTTC. Its protein is CASSEQQGAVGYEQYF. Filled out from reference TRBV28 and TRBJ2-7, the complete variable domain reads DVKVTQSSRYLVKRTGEKVFLECVQDMDHENMFWYRQDPGLGLRLIYFSYDVKMKEKGDIPEGYSVSREKKERFSLILESASTNQTSMYLCASSEQQGAVGYEQYFGPGTRLTVT.

The J gene is TRBJ1-3, the V gene TRBV19, with TRBD1 as a possible D gene (6 bases). The germline V and J ends were trimmed by 8 bases and 0 bases, with 17 bases remaining between them. Germline lookup yields CDR1 LNHDA and CDR2 SQIVND (reference sequence). The CDR3 covers 16 residues. CDR3 in DNA: TGTGCCAGTGGGAAAATTGGACAGAACTCTGGAAACACCATATATTTT. Translated: CASGKIGQNSGNTIYF.

The CDR3 spells CASSPGTGGSRNQPQHF. In DNA, the CDR3 is TGTGCCAGCTCACCAGGGACAGGGGGAAGCAGGAATCAGCCCCAGCATTTT. The chain links TRBV18 to TRBJ1-5, with 11 bases identical to TRBD1. V was clipped by 2 bases and J by 4 bases; unmatched bases: 7. Germline V gives CDR1 KGHSH, CDR2 LQKENI. This CDR3 is 17 amino acids long.

This chain uses TRBV18 with TRBJ1-2; 7 positions match TRBD1. This CDR3 is 14 amino acids long. J was trimmed by 5 bases and V by 4 bases; bases with no gene match: 7. CDR1 and CDR2 from the germline V gene are KGHSH and LQKENI. CDR3 in DNA: TGTGCCAGCTCACGGGGACAGTCGTTATATGGCTACACCTTC. It encodes CASSRGQSLYGYTF.

This clone appeared a single time. The V call is TRBV6-6, the J call TRBJ2-2, with 9 bases that match TRBD1. V shed 5 bases, J shed 6 bases, and the junction held 13 bases outside the gene matches. The germline V gene encodes CDR1 MNHNY and CDR2 SVGAGI (reference sequence). The CDR3 consists of 17 residues. The CDR3, as DNA: TGTGCCAGCAGTCAACGGTTGGGGGGACAGGGACCCGGGGAGCTGTTTTTT. Protein product: CASSQRLGGQGPGELFF.

The chain has TRBV19 and TRBJ2-3; D is possibly TRBD2 (6 bases). Trimming removed 1 base from V and 2 bases from J, with 10 bases in between. CDR1 is LNHDA, CDR2 SQIVND, per germline (reference sequence). The CDR3 length is 15 residues. CDR3 residues: CASSIGAGYTDTQYF. The CDR3 DNA reads as TGTGCCAGTAGTATAGGAGCGGGTTACACAGATACGCAGTATTTT.

The chain carries TRBV19 and TRBJ2-7; possible D gene TRBD1, 6 bases. The CDR3 loop spans 16 amino acids. Per germline, CDR1 LNHDA and CDR2 SQIVND (reference sequence). Trimming shortened V by 1 base and J by 1 base, and 14 bases separated the two germline ends. Written as DNA, the CDR3 is TGTGCCAGTAGTATAGGGCAGGGGTATTCGTCCTACGAGCAGTACTTC. It translates to CASSIGQGYSSYEQYF.

The chain is built from TRBV4-1 and TRBJ2-7, with 9 bases matching TRBD1. V shed 3 bases and J 5 bases; nucleotides not matched to a gene: 5. CDR3 length equals 14 residues. The germline V gene encodes CDR1 MGHRA and CDR2 YSYEKL. The CDR3 loop is CASSQEWDRDEQYF. For the CDR3, the DNA is TGCGCCAGCAGCCAGGAATGGGACAGGGACGAGCAGTACTTC.

This sequence joins TRBV7-3 and TRBJ2-5; TRBD2 matches 11 bases. The trim removed 1 base at V and 2 bases at J, leaving 6 bases unmatched. This CDR3 has 17 amino acids. CDR1 and CDR2 from the germline V gene are SGHTA and FQGTGA. The CDR3 sequence is CASSLSTGTSGQETQYF. CDR3 nucleotide sequence: TGTGCCAGCAGCTTAAGTACGGGGACTAGCGGTCAAGAGACCCAGTACTTC.

This clone was picked up a small number of times. The chain links TRBV18 to TRBJ1-6, with 10 positions matching TRBD1. This CDR3 has 15 amino acids. The V segment lost 6 bases and the J segment 8 bases; nucleotides outside the gene matches: 7. The germline V gene encodes CDR1 KGHSH and CDR2 LQKENI. CDR3 in DNA: TGTGCCAGCTCTCTCGGACAGGGGGACGATTCACCCCTCCACTTT. As protein: CASSLGQGDDSPLHF.

The rearrangement links TRBV5-8 to TRBJ1-6, with D possibly TRBD1 on 5 matching bases. Germline values: CDR1 SGHTS, CDR2 YDEGEE. This CDR3 has 13 amino acids. The V and J ends lost 1 base and 9 bases respectively, with 8 bases between them. The CDR3 loop reads CASSLQGTSPLHF. The DNA for the CDR3 is TGTGCCAGCAGCTTGCAGGGTACTTCACCCCTCCACTTT.

This clone was found a few times. The rearrangement links TRBV2 to TRBJ1-2; the match to TRBD1 covers 8 bases. Germline CDR1 and CDR2: SNHLY and FYNNEI. V gave up 5 bases and J gave up 5 bases; unmatched junction bases: 4. CDR3 length: 13 amino acids. CDR3 sequence: CASSYRGEYGYTF. The CDR3, as DNA: TGTGCCAGCAGTTACAGGGGGGAGTATGGCTACACCTTC.

This clone has more than one count but fewer than ten. The V call is TRBV5-1, the J call TRBJ1-4, with D uncertain. The CDR3 sequence is 15 residues long. Trimming took off 2 bases at V and 5 bases at J, with 13 bases between the two ends. Per the germline V gene, CDR1 is SGHRS and CDR2 is YFSETQ. CDR3 sequence (DNA): TGCGCCAGCAGCTTAGGAACAGCAGTAAATGAAAAACTGTTTTTT. Translating gives CASSLGTAVNEKLFF.

J is TRBJ2-7 and V is TRBV4-1, with a tentative D call TRBD2 (6 bases). Germline CDR1 reads MGHRA; CDR2 reads YSYEKL. This CDR3 has 14 amino acids. Trimming stripped 8 bases from V and 6 bases from J, with 20 bases between. CDR3 nucleotide sequence: TGCGCCAGCCAATCTTATACGGCCGGGGGCGAGCAGTACTTC. This encodes CASQSYTAGGEQYF.

DNA of the CDR3: TGTGCCAGTACCCGGACAGGACGATCGGCTAACTATGGCTACACCTTC. Protein: CASTRTGRSANYGYTF. V gene TRBV19 combines with J gene TRBJ1-2, with 7 bases aligning to TRBD1. Germline loops: CDR1 LNHDA, CDR2 SQIVND (reference sequence). CDR3 length: 16 amino acids. Trimming removed 7 bases from V and 0 bases from J; junction bases left unmatched: 11. Filled out from reference TRBV19 and TRBJ1-2, the complete variable domain reads DGGITQSPKYLFRKEGQNVTLSCEQNLNHDAMYWYRQDPGQGLRLIYYSQIVNDFQKGDIAEGYSVSREKKESFPLTVTSAQKNPTAFYLCASTRTGRSANYGYTFGSGTRLTVV.

The DNA of the CDR3 is TGTGCCACCCGCCCCTTAGCGGGGGGGAGCACAGATACGCAGTATTTT. Translation gives CATRPLAGGSTDTQYF. V gene TRBV27 combines with J gene TRBJ2-3, with TRBD2 identical over 11 bases. The CDR3 sequence is 16 residues long. J was trimmed by 0 bases and V by 10 bases; bases with no gene match: 9. Germline CDR1 reads MNHEY; CDR2 reads SMNVEV (reference sequence).

The chain recombines TRBV5-1 with TRBJ1-5; 8 bases line up with TRBD1. The CDR3 covers 15 residues. The J segment lost 3 bases and the V segment lost 4 bases, leaving 6 bases of the junction unmatched. Germline V gene lookup returns CDR1 SGHRS and CDR2 YFSETQ. As DNA, the CDR3 is TGCGCCAGCAGCCCAGGGACAGGATACAATCAGCCCCAGCATTTT. Translating it yields CASSPGTGYNQPQHF.

This clone was found a few times. V is TRBV7-3 and J is TRBJ1-1, with no clear D. The CDR3 length is 14 residues. The germline gives CDR1 SGHTA, CDR2 FQGTGA. Between the trimmed V and J ends, which lost 5 bases and 0 bases, there was a span of 10 bases. In DNA, the CDR3 is TGTGCCAGCAGCGCACAACCCATGAACACTGAAGCTTTCTTT. This encodes CASSAQPMNTEAFF.

The chain joins TRBV7-9 to TRBJ1-6, with D perhaps matching TRBD1 (5 bases). V lost 5 bases and J lost 7, with 12 bases in between. This CDR3 has 14 residues. Germline-derived CDR1 and CDR2 are SEHNR and FQNEAQ (reference sequence). The CDR3 spells CASSPAGPNSPLHF. CDR3 DNA: TGTGCCAGCAGCCCTGCGGGGCCAAATTCACCCCTCCACTTT.